This TCR beta chain was documented in a study of cytomegalovirus exposure and HLA in healthy donors. The study's findings and limits: Compared with the approximately 670-donor mean, an Asian-associated ancestry cluster reportedly had fewer N-insertions, according to a later analysis. High specificity and sensitivity for cytomegalovirus status were reported for the classifier.

In the case of this clone: Its antigen is unknown.

Primers: 60 Vbeta forward and 13 Jbeta reverse. Original methodology: Unique TCR beta chains totaled roughly 81 million in a later count, with roughly 10 million of them shared. Assay used: immunoSEQ multiplex PCR; TCRdb lists only in-frame clones, some missing. From that table come the V and J calls and clone size; the DNA was used to work out D and trimming. Among more than 140,000 clones listed, roughly 85% were seen once. This CDR3 has 15 amino acids. Trimming removed 1 base from V and 4 bases from J, with 11 bases in between. Germline V gives CDR1 SGHTA, CDR2 FQGNSA. The TCR originated in a male donor in good health and CMV-seronegative. The V call is TRBV7-2, the J call TRBJ1-3, with D perhaps matching TRBD1 (6 bases). Sequenced: PBMCs. DNA for the CDR3: TGTGCCAGCAGCTTAGTCCCCGGACAGGGAAACACCATATATTTT. Translation: CASSLVPGQGNTIYF. Based on the CDR3 plus reference TRBV7-2 and TRBJ1-3, the full variable domain is GAGVSQSPSNKVTEKGKDVELRCDPISGHTALYWYRQSLGQGLEFLIYFQGNSAPDKSGLPSDRFSAERTGGSVSTLTIQRTQQEDSAVYLCASSLVPGQGNTIYFGEGSWLTVV.